The T cell receptor beta chain described here comes from a study of CD8+ T cells in alopecia areata. Regarding treatment: oral pan-JAK inhibitor, 5-10 mg twice daily. The CDR3 extends over 15 amino acids. Trimming left V 7 bases short and J 12 bases short, with 25 bases between. The germline V gene encodes CDR1 SNHLY and CDR2 FYNNEI. Following RNA extraction, reverse transcription yielded cDNA that acted as the sequencing template. The repertoire was sequenced with immunoSEQ multiplex PCR; TCRdb's copy has only in-frame clones and lacks some. This sample yields around 200,000 clones, of which around three fifths are seen a single time; 10% to 15% belongs to the top ten.

The rearrangement uses TRBV2 and TRBJ2-1; tentatively, D is TRBD1 or TRBD2 (5 bases each). This material consisted of CD8+ T cells sorted from blood, taken at week 24, from a patient treated with tofacitinib. The sequence derives from a human donor with alopecia areata. The CDR3 is CASNDGTDTKEVQFF. In DNA form, the CDR3 reads TGTGCCAGCAACGACGGGACCGACACCAAGGAGGTGCAGTTCTTC. Together with reference TRBV2 and TRBJ2-1, the CDR3 gives the full variable domain: EPEVTQTPSHQVTQMGQEVILRCVPISNHLYFYWYRQILGQKVEFLVSFYNNEISEKSEIFDDQFSVERPDGSNFTLKIRSTKLEDSAMYFCASNDGTDTKEVQFFGPGTRLTVL.